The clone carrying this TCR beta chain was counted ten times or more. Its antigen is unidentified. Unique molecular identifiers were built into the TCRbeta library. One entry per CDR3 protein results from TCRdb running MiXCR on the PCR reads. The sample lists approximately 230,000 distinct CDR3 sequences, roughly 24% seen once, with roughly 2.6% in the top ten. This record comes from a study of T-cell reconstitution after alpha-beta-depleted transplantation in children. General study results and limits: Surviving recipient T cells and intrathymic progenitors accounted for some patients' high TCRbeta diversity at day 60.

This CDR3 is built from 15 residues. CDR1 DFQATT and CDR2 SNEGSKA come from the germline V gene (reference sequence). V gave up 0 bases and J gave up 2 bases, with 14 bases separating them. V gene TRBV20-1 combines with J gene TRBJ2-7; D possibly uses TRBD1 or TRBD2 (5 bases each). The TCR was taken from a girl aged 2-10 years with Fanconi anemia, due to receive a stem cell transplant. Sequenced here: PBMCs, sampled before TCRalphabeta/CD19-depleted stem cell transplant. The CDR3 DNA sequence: TGCAGTGCTAGAGAGGCCGGGGACGAGACCTACGAGCAGTACTTC. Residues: CSAREAGDETYEQYF.